This entry describes one T cell receptor beta chain. The data derive from a study of blood T cells in healthy people across ages. Trimming removed 2 bases from V and 8 bases from J, with 7 bases in between. This CDR3 comprises 12 residues. Germline loops: CDR1 MNHEY, CDR2 SVGEGT. The use of a sample-barcoded 5' primer and a J-beta primer mix characterized a second PCR of about 7 to 12 cycles. Every cDNA molecule bore a tag from a template-switch adaptor containing 12 random nucleotides. Using its own MiXCR run on the 5' RACE reads, TCRdb lists one record per CDR3 protein. This table has about 400,000 distinct CDR3 sequences, approximately 52% appearing once.

V usage is TRBV6-2 or TRBV6-3 and J usage is TRBJ2-1; no firm D call. Input material: blood. The TCR sequence derives from a man between 60 and 75 years old in good health. The CDR3 spells CASSYSVDEQFF. The CDR3 nucleotides are TGTGCCAGCAGTTACAGTGTGGATGAGCAGTTCTTC.